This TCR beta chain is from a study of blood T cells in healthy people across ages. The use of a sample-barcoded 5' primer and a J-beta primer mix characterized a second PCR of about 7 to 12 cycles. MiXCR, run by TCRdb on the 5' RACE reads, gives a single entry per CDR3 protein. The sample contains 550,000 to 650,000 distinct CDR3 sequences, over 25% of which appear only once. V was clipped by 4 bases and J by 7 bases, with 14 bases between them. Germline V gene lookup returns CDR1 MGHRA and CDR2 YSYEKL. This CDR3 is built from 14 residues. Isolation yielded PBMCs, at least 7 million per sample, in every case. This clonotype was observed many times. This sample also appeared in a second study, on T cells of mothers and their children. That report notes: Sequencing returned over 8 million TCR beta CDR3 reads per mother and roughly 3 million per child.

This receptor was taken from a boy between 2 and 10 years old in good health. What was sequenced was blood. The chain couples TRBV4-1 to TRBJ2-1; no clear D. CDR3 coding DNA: TGCGCCAGCAGCCCGTACCACTCTCGGAATGAGCAGTTCTTC. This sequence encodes CASSPYHSRNEQFF.